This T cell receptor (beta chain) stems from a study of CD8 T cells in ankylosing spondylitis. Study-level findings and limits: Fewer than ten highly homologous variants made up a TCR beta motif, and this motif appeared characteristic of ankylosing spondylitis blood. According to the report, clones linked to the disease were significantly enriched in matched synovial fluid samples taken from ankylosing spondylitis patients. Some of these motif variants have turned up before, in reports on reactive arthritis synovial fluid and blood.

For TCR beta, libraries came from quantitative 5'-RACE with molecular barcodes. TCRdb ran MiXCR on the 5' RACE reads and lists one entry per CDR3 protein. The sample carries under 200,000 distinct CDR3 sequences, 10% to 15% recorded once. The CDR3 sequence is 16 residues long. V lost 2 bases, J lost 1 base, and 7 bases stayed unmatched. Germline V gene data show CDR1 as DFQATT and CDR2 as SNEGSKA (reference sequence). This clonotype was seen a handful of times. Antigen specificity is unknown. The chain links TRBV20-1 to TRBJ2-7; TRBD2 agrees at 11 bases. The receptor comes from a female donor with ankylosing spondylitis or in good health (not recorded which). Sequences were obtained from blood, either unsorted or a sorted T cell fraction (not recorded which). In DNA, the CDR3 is TGCAGTGCTAGACCGGGACTAGCGGAGTCGTCCTACGAGCAGTACTTC. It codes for CSARPGLAESSYEQYF.